This TCR beta chain emerged from a study of OX40 agonist ivuxolimab in advanced cancers. About the research overall: Patients got intravenous ivuxolimab at 0.01 to 10 mg/kg every 2 weeks. Dose-escalation patients suffered from hepatocellular carcinoma, melanoma, renal cell or head and neck cancer. Study observations and caveats: Low normalized T-cell clonal expansion was also seen in some nonresponders. CD8+ T cells showed, on average, more clonal expansion than CD4+ cells.

Germline-derived CDR1 and CDR2 are MDHEN and SYDVKM. This CDR3 is 14 amino acids long. Trimming shortened V by 3 bases and J by 6 bases, and 12 bases separated the two germline ends. Regarding this clone: Antigen specificity is unknown.

Clones were sequenced by immunoSEQ multiplex PCR, and TCRdb holds only the in-frame ones, with some missing. The sample lists around 25,000 clones, 65% to 90% occurring once. The source was CD4+ or CD8+ T cells sorted from blood, collected in a trial of the OX40 agonist ivuxolimab. This receptor was obtained from an adult with an advanced solid tumor such as melanoma, head and neck, liver or kidney cancer. The chain is built from TRBV28 and TRBJ2-1, with D uncertain. The chain's CDR3 is CASSFFQYSNEQFF. The CDR3 coding sequence is TGTGCCAGCAGTTTTTTCCAGTACAGCAATGAGCAGTTCTTC. The whole variable domain, filled in from reference TRBV28 and TRBJ2-1, reads DVKVTQSSRYLVKRTGEKVFLECVQDMDHENMFWYRQDPGLGLRLIYFSYDVKMKEKGDIPEGYSVSREKKERFSLILESASTNQTSMYLCASSFFQYSNEQFFGPGTRLTVL.